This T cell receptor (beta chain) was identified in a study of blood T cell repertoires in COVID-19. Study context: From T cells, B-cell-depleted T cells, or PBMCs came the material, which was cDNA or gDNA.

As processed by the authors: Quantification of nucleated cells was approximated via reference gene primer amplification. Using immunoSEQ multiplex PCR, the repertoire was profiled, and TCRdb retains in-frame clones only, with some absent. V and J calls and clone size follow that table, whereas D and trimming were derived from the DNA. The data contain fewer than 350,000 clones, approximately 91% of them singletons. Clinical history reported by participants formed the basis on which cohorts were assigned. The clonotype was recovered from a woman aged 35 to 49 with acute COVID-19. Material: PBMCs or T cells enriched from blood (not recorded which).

The CDR3 loop is CASSSGQGWGNQPQHF. The CDR3 DNA sequence: TGTGCCAGCTCTTCCGGACAGGGATGGGGCAATCAGCCCCAGCATTTT. The chain employs TRBV18 and TRBJ1-5; 8 positions agree with TRBD1. This CDR3 spans 16 amino acids. The V segment lost 6 bases and the J segment 2 bases; nucleotides outside the gene matches: 9. Looked up from germline, CDR1 is KGHSH and CDR2 is LQKENI.